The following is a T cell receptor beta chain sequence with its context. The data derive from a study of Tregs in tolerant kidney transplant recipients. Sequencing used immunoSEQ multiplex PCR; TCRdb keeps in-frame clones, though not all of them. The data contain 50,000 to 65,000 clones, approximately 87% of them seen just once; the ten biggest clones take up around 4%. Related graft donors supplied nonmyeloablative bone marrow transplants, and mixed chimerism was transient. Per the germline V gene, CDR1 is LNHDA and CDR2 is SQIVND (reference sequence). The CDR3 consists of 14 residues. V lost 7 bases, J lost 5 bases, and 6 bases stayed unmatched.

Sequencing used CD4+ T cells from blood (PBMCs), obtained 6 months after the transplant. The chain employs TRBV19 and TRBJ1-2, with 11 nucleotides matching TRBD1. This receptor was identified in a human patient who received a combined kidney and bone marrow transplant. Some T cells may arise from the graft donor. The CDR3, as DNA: TGTGCCAGTACCTTCCGGGACAGGGGGTATGGCTACACCTTC. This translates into CASTFRDRGYGYTF.